The 17 T cell receptor beta chains below all came from one sample that was sequenced in a study of cytotoxic CD8 clonotypes in ibrutinib-treated CLL (dated by TCRdb to the early 2020s). The library was produced with the immunoSEQ multiplex PCR assay. Not all clones reach the TCRdb copy of this immuneACCESS table, which keeps in-frame sequences only. Checked studies attribute under half of the gap to unresolved V genes and leave the rest unexplained. For this sample there are 40,000 or so clones; 70% appear just once. Of the sample, roughly a tenth is held by the ten largest clones. The time point label, read with the paper, signifies: progressive disease on ibrutinib. Sequencing used PBMCs, obtained at disease progression, from a patient treated with ibrutinib. Receptors were obtained from a human donor with chronic lymphocytic leukemia.

The chain uses TRBV2 and TRBJ2-7, with D tentatively TRBD2 (6 bases). V lost 7 bases and J lost 2, with 9 bases in between. This CDR3 is built from 12 residues. CDR1 is SNHLY and CDR2 is FYNNEI in the germline V gene. CDR3 DNA sequence: TGTGCCAGCAAGGAGCGGGCCTACGAGCAGTACTTC. It specifies CASKERAYEQYF. The full variable domain, rest sourced from reference TRBV2 and TRBJ2-7, is EPEVTQTPSHQVTQMGQEVILRCVPISNHLYFYWYRQILGQKVEFLVSFYNNEISEKSEIFDDQFSVERPDGSNFTLKIRSTKLEDSAMYFCASKERAYEQYFGPGTRLTVT.

In nucleotides, the CDR3 is TGTGCCAGCAGCGTAGTAGCGGGAGCAGAGACCCAGTACTTC. It is translated as CASSVVAGAETQYF. The V gene is TRBV9, the J gene TRBJ2-5; 9 bases match TRBD2. J was trimmed by 4 bases and V by 0 bases; bases with no gene match: 1. CDR3 length: 14 amino acids. Germline-derived CDR1 and CDR2 are SGDLS and YYNGEE. The variable domain in full, completed from reference TRBV9 and TRBJ2-5, reads DSGVTQTPKHLITATGQRVTLRCSPRSGDLSVYWYQQSLDQGLQFLIQYYNGEERAKGNILERFSAQQFPDLHSELNLSSLELGDSALYFCASSVVAGAETQYFGPGTRLLVL.

This clone showed up just once. The J gene is TRBJ2-1, the V gene TRBV6-5; 13 positions agree with TRBD2. CDR1 and CDR2 (germline): MNHEY, SVGAGI. The CDR3 covers 16 residues. J was trimmed by 5 bases and V by 2 bases; bases with no gene match: 3. The CDR3, as DNA: TGTGCCAGCAGTTACCGGACTAGCGGGGGTAACAATGAGCAGTTCTTC. This gives the protein CASSYRTSGGNNEQFF.

This chain links TRBV20-1 with TRBJ2-1; D not resolved. Trimming took 3 bases from V and 8 from J, leaving 8 bases between them. CDR1 is DFQATT, CDR2 SNEGSKA, per germline (reference sequence). CDR3 length: 11 residues. DNA for the CDR3: TGCAGTGCTAGGGAACGATATGAGCAGTTCTTC. This codes for CSARERYEQFF.

This clone was seen only once. The chain combines TRBV6-5 with TRBJ1-2; TRBD1 might be the D (5 bases). CDR3 size: 13 residues. V was clipped by 6 bases and J by 2 bases, with 10 bases between them. Per germline, CDR1 MNHEY and CDR2 SVGAGI. This CDR3 is CASRLDRNYGYTF. The CDR3 nucleotides read TGTGCCAGCAGACTCGACAGAAACTATGGCTACACCTTC.

This chain links TRBV5-6 with TRBJ2-7; 7 positions agree with TRBD2. With 4 bases clipped from V and 7 bases from J, the junction kept 8 bases outside the gene matches. Per germline, CDR1 SGHDT and CDR2 YYEEEE. This CDR3 region has 13 residues. The CDR3 DNA follows: TGTGCCAGCAGCCCCCTCGGACTAGAGGAGCAGTACTTC. The encoded protein is CASSPLGLEEQYF.

The genes are TRBV6-5 and TRBJ2-7; D unclear. CDR3 size: 15 residues. Trimming left V 6 bases short and J 0 bases short, with 15 bases between. Germline V CDR1 and CDR2: MNHEY, SVGAGI. This CDR3 reads CASSPTAVSSYEQYF. The CDR3, as DNA: TGTGCCAGCAGCCCGACGGCGGTCAGCTCCTACGAGCAGTACTTC.

This clone has a handful of counts. The gene calls are TRBV10-3 and TRBJ1-1; 7 nucleotides align to TRBD1. The CDR3 is 13 amino acids. After removal of 4 bases from V and 4 bases from J, the junction contained 3 bases not matched to a gene. The germline CDR1 and CDR2 sequences are ENHRY and SYGVKD. CDR3 nucleotide sequence: TGTGCCATCAGTGGCAGGGGGTCCACTGAAGCTTTCTTT. Its translation is CAISGRGSTEAFF.

This chain uses TRBV5-1 with TRBJ2-3, with D possibly being TRBD1 or TRBD2 (5 bases each). The length of the CDR3 is 16 residues. Per germline, CDR1 SGHRS and CDR2 YFSETQ. The ends were cut back, 0 bases at V and 2 bases at J, with 13 bases in the middle. The CDR3 DNA follows: TGCGCCAGCAGCTTGGACAGGATGGGGGACACAGATACGCAGTATTTT. The encoded protein is CASSLDRMGDTDTQYF.

V usage is TRBV19 and J usage is TRBJ2-3; no clear D. Between the trimmed V and J ends, which lost 11 bases and 2 bases, there was a span of 20 bases. This CDR3 contains 15 residues. Germline loops: CDR1 LNHDA, CDR2 SQIVND (reference sequence). The CDR3 here is CASSARSKTTDTQYF. The CDR3 bases are TGTGCCTCCTCTGCACGGAGTAAGACCACAGATACGCAGTATTTT.

This chain connects TRBV4-1 to TRBJ2-3; no definite D call. V shed 1 base and J shed 4 bases, with 6 bases lying between them. CDR3 length: 13 amino acids. CDR1 and CDR2 (germline): MGHRA, YSYEKL. The CDR3 coding sequence is TGCGCCAGCAGCCAAGCCCCCGCAGATACGCAGTATTTT. Its translation: CASSQAPADTQYF.

The chain carries TRBV14 and TRBJ2-1; possible D gene TRBD2, 7 bases. The CDR3 has 15 residues. Germline V lookup: CDR1 SGHDN, CDR2 FVKESK. V was clipped by 0 bases and J by 9 bases, with 15 bases between them. The chain's CDR3 is CASSQDRGGGVEQFF. CDR3 nucleotides: TGTGCCAGCAGCCAAGATCGAGGAGGGGGGGTTGAGCAGTTCTTC.

The chain employs TRBV13 and TRBJ1-4; perhaps TRBD1 as D (5 bases). V lost 5 bases, J lost 1 base, and 17 bases lay in between. The CDR3 spans 17 residues. Germline V CDR1 and CDR2: PRHDT, FYEKMQ (reference sequence). The chain's CDR3 is CASSQPITTETNEKLFF. Here the CDR3 DNA reads TGTGCCAGCAGCCAACCTATAACGACAGAAACTAATGAAAAACTGTTTTTT.

This chain connects TRBV5-1 to TRBJ2-3, with TRBD2 matching over 7 bases. This CDR3 has 13 amino acids. V trimming: 3 bases; J trimming: 2 bases; junction bases outside the gene matches: 0. Germline CDR1 is SGHRS and CDR2 is YFSETQ. CDR3 sequence (DNA): TGCGCCAGCAGCTGGGACTACACAGATACGCAGTATTTT. Encoded protein: CASSWDYTDTQYF. Looking up the rest from reference TRBV5-1 and TRBJ2-3 gives the full variable domain: KAGVTQTPRYLIKTRGQQVTLSCSPISGHRSVSWYQQTPGQGLQFLFEYFSETQRNKGNFPGRFSGRQFSNSRSEMNVSTLELGDSALYLCASSWDYTDTQYFGPGTRLTVL.

This clone was recorded a few times. The chain uses TRBV10-1 and TRBJ2-7; D may correspond to TRBD1 or TRBD2 (6 bases each). The CDR3 totals 15 residues. V lost 1 base to trimming and J lost 3 bases, with 13 bases between them. The germline V gene has CDR1 WNHNN and CDR2 SYGVQD (reference sequence). This CDR3 reads CASSEYSGGLYEQYF. As DNA, the CDR3 is TGCGCCAGCAGTGAGTACTCTGGGGGGCTCTACGAGCAGTACTTC.

The V call is TRBV19, the J call TRBJ1-1, with D maybe TRBD1 (6 bases). Germline lookup yields CDR1 LNHDA and CDR2 SQIVND (reference sequence). This CDR3 contains 17 residues. The V and J ends lost 4 bases and 0 bases respectively, with 18 bases between them. The CDR3 reads CASSTDFGQNMNTEAFF. The CDR3 nucleotides are TGTGCCAGTAGTACCGACTTCGGACAGAACATGAACACTGAAGCTTTCTTT.

This chain links TRBV18 with TRBJ2-7; D perhaps matches TRBD1 (7 bases). CDR1 is KGHSH, CDR2 LQKENI, per germline. This CDR3 comprises 18 residues. V shed 6 bases and J shed 6 bases, with 30 bases lying between them. DNA for the CDR3: TGTGCCAGCTCCCAATATGGTTCGGCGGGACAGAGATCTGGCGAGCAGTACTTC. It codes for CASSQYGSAGQRSGEQYF.